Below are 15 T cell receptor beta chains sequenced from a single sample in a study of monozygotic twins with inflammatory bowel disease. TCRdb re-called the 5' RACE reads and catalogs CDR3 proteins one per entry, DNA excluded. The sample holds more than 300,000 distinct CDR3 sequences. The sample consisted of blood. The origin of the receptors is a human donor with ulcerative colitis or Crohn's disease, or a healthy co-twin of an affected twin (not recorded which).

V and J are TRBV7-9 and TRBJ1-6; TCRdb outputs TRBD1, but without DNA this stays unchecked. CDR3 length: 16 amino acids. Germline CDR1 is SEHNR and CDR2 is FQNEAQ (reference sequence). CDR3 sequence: CASSFRQGTYNSPLHF.

The CDR3 here is CASSQEQGGTGELFF. J is TRBJ2-2 and V is TRBV4-1; no DNA is available, so the TRBD1 call from TCRdb remains unchecked. From germline, CDR1 is MGHRA and CDR2 YSYEKL. This CDR3 is built from 15 residues.

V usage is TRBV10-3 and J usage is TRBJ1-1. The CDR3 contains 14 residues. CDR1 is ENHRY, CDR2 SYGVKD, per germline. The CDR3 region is CAISGGGLDTEAFF.

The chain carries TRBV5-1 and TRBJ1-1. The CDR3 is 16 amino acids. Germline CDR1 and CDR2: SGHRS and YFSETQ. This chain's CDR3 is CASSSYGPGVNTEAFF.

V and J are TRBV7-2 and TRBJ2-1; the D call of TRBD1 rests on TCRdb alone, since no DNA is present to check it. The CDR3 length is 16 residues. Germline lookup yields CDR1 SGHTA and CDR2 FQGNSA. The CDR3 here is CASSLARTRRSYEQFF.

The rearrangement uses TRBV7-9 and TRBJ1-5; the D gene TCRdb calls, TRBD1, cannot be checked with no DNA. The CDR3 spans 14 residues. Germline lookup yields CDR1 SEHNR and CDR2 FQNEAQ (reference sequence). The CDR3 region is CASSSRDTNQPQHF.

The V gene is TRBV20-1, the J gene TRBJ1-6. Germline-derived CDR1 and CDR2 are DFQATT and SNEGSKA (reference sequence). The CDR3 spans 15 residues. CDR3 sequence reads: CSTTLGWDLRSPLHF.

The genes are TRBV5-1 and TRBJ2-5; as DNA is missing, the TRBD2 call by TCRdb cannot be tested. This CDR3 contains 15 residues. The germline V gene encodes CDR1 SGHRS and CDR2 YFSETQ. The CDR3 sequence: CASSFLPGAEETQYF. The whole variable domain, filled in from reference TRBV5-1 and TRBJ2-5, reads KAGVTQTPRYLIKTRGQQVTLSCSPISGHRSVSWYQQTPGQGLQFLFEYFSETQRNKGNFPGRFSGRQFSNSRSEMNVSTLELGDSALYLCASSFLPGAEETQYFGPGTRLLVL.

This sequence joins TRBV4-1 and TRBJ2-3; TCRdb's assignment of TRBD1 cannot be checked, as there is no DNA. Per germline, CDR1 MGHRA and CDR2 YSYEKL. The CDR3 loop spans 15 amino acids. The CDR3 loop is CASSRGQGNTDTQYF.

Here the CDR3 reads CASSRTGGDTEAFF. The chain has TRBV5-6 and TRBJ1-1. CDR3 size: 14 residues. Germline-derived CDR1 and CDR2 are SGHDT and YYEEEE.

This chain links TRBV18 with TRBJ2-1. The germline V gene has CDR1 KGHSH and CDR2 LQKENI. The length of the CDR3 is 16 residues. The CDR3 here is CASSPPSKNSYNEQFF.

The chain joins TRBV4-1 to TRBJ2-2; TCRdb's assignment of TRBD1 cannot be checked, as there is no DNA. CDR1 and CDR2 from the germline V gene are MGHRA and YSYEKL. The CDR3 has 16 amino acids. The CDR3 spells CASSQAPGQYTGELFF.

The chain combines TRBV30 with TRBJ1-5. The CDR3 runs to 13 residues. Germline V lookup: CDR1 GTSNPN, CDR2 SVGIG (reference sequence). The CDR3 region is CAWSSGGNQPQHF.

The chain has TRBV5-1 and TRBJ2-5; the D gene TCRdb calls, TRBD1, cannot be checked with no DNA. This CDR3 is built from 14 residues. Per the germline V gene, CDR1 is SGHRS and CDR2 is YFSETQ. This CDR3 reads CASSRDSYQETQYF.

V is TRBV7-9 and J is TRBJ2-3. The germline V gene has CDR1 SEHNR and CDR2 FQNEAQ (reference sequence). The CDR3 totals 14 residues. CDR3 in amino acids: CASRRTDNTDTQYF. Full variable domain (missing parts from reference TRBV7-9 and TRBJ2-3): DTGVSQNPRHKITKRGQNVTFRCDPISEHNRLYWYRQTLGQGPEFLTYFQNEAQLEKSRLLSDRFSAERPKGSFSTLEIQRTEQGDSAMYLCASRRTDNTDTQYFGPGTRLTVL.